The source of this TCR beta chain is a study of T cell responses to AZD1222 COVID-19 vaccine. Sequenced by immunoSEQ multiplex PCR; TCRdb stores in-frame clones only, minus some. The data contain 150,000 to 200,000 clones, about 94% of them singletons. Overall study results and limits: AZD1222 recipients seropositive at baseline numbered only five or six. Donors skewed white British and female; clonal diversity was possibly underestimated.

V was shortened by 3 bases and J by 1 base, with 3 bases between the two germline ends. The CDR3 covers 12 residues. Germline CDR1 and CDR2: LNHDA and SQIVND (reference sequence). This clone was recorded once. Its antigen is not identified. Material: peripheral blood, obtained on day 0 of AZD1222 vaccination. The receptor comes from an adult in good health. The V call is TRBV19, the J call TRBJ1-1; D is ambiguous. The CDR3 spells CASSMGNTEAFF. CDR3 DNA sequence: TGTGCCAGTAGTATGGGGAACACTGAAGCTTTCTTT. Full variable domain (outside the CDR3, taken from reference TRBV19 and TRBJ1-1): DGGITQSPKYLFRKEGQNVTLSCEQNLNHDAMYWYRQDPGQGLRLIYYSQIVNDFQKGDIAEGYSVSREKKESFPLTVTSAQKNPTAFYLCASSMGNTEAFFGQGTRLTVV.